Listed here is a single T cell receptor beta chain. The data belong to a study of cytomegalovirus exposure and HLA in healthy donors. The PCR ran on 60 Vbeta and 13 Jbeta primers. Assay: immunoSEQ multiplex PCR; the TCRdb copy retains only in-frame clones and omits some. Here the sample table reports fewer than 150,000 clones. This CDR3 is built from 15 residues. The germline V gene has CDR1 SGHAT and CDR2 FQNNGV. The V end lost 8 bases, the J end lost 4 bases, and 21 bases lay between the germline ends. This rearrangement joins TRBV11-2 to TRBJ2-7; maybe TRBD2 (6 bases). Sequencing was done on a sample of PBMCs. This receptor was obtained from a middle-aged man in good health and CMV-seronegative. The CDR3 DNA sequence: TGTGCCAGCTCCTCGGGGGTAACACCCCTTTACGAGCAGTACTTC. It is translated as CASSSGVTPLYEQYF.